A single TCR beta chain is shown here with its context. Germline V gene sequence: CDR1 SGHRS, CDR2 YFSETQ. The CDR3 totals 16 residues. The ends lost 0 bases at V and 4 bases at J; junction bases unmatched: 5. This sample is drawn from a study of blood T cell repertoires in COVID-19. Study information: PBMCs, B-cell-depleted T cells, or T cells provided the cDNA or gDNA that made up the material.

Original handling: Reference gene primer amplification in the assay estimated nucleated cell counts. Sequencing used immunoSEQ multiplex PCR; TCRdb keeps in-frame clones, though not all of them. That table gives V, J and clone size, and the DNA gave D and trimming. The sample holds about 80,000 clones, around 86% seen once. The sequencing sample was made of peripheral blood. The sequence was obtained from a human donor in a cohort sampled during active COVID-19. The chain recombines TRBV5-1 with TRBJ2-1; 9 bases fit TRBD1. This chain's CDR3 is CASSLAGTGYYNEQFF. In DNA, the CDR3 is TGCGCCAGCAGCTTGGCCGGGACAGGGTATTACAATGAGCAGTTCTTC.